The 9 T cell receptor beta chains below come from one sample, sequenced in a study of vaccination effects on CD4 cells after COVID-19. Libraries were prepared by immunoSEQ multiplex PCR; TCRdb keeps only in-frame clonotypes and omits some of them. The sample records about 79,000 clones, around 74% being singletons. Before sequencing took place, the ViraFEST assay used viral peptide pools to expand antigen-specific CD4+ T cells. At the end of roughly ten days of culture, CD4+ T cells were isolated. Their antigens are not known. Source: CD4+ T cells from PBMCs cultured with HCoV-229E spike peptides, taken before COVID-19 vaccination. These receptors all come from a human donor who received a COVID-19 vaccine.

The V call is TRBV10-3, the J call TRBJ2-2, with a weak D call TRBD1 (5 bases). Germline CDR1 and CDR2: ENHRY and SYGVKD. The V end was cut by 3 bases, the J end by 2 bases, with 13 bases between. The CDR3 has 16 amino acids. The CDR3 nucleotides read TGTGCCATCAGTGACCCCGGCAGGGTTAACACCGGGGAGCTGTTTTTT. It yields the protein CAISDPGRVNTGELFF.

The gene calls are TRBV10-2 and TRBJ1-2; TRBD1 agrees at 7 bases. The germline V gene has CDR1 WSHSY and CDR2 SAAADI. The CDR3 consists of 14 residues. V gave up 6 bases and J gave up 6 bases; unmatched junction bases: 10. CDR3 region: CASRRQGGGHGYTF. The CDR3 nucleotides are TGCGCCAGCAGACGACAGGGTGGAGGGCATGGCTACACCTTC.

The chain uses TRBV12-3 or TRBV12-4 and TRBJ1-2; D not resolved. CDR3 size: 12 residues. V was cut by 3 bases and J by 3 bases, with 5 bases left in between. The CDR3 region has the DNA TGTGCCAGCAGTTTCCGCGACTATGGCTACACCTTC. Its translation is CASSFRDYGYTF.

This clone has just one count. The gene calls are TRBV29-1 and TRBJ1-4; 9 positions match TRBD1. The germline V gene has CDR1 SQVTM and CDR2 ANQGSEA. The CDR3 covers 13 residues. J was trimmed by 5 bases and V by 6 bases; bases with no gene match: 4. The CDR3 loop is CSVTGGLNEKLFF. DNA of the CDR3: TGCAGCGTCACAGGGGGCCTAAATGAAAAACTGTTTTTT. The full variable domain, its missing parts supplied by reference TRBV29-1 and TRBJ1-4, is SAVISQKPSRDICQRGTSLTIQCQVDSQVTMMFWYRQQPGQSLTLIATANQGSEATYESGFVIDKFPISRPNLTFSTLTVSNMSPEDSSIYLCSVTGGLNEKLFFGSGTQLSVL.

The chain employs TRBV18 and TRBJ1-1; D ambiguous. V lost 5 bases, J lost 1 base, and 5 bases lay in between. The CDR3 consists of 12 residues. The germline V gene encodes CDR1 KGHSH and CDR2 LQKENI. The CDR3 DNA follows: TGTGCCAGCTCAACCCCGAACACTGAAGCTTTCTTT. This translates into CASSTPNTEAFF.

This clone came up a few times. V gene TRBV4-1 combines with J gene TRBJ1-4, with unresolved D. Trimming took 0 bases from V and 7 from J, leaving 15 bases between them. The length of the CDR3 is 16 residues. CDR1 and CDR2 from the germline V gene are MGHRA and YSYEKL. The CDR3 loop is CASSQEIRIGGEKLFF. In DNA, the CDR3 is TGCGCCAGCAGCCAAGAGATCCGTATTGGAGGTGAAAAACTGTTTTTT.

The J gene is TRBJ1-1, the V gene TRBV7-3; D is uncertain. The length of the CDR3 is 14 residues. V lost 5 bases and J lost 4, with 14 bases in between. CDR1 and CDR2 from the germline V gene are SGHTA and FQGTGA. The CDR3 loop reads CASSPAPGVTEAFF. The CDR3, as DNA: TGTGCCAGCAGCCCGGCGCCGGGAGTCACTGAAGCTTTCTTT.

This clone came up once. The CDR3 nucleotides are TGTGCCAGCCACAGCAATCAGCCCCAGCATTTT. Its translation is CASHSNQPQHF. The chain links TRBV6-5 to TRBJ1-5; D gene unclear. V was trimmed by 8 bases and J by 1 base, leaving 3 bases between them. CDR3 size: 11 residues. Germline V gene data show CDR1 as MNHEY and CDR2 as SVGAGI.

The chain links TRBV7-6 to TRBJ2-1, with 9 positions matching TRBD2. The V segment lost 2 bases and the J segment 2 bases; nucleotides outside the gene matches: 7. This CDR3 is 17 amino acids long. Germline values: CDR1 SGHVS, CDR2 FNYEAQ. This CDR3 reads CASSLSRGGAAYNEQFF. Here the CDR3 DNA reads TGTGCCAGCAGCTTAAGTCGCGGGGGGGCCGCCTACAATGAGCAGTTCTTC. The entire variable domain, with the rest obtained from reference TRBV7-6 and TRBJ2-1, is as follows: GAGVSQSPRYKVTKRGQDVALRCDPISGHVSLYWYRQALGQGPEFLTYFNYEAQQDKSGLPNDRFSAERPEGSISTLTIQRTEQRDSAMYRCASSLSRGGAAYNEQFFGPGTRLTVL.